This record looks at one T cell receptor beta chain sequence and its context. Its matching antigen is unknown. Assay execution took place at the deep level. Among the unsorted PBMC samples, replicate PCRs used approximately 270 ng DNA, 25,000 to 35,000 T cell genomes. Sequencing used immunoSEQ multiplex PCR; TCRdb keeps in-frame clones, though not all of them. There are about 460,000 clones in the sample; approximately 77% occur only once, and around 11% lies in the top ten. The data were taken from a study of shared clonotypes between healthy human individuals. Donors comprised healthy HIV-negative adults lacking recent acute infections or vaccinations. Study-wide findings and caveats: Collection of samples was limited to blood; tissue repertoires likely differ.

The origin of this receptor is a woman aged 40 to 55 in good health. Some clones in this sample may be carry-over from other donors' samples. Sample: PBMCs.

CDR3 amino acids: CASNTGTAPYEQYF. DNA for the CDR3: TGCGCCAGCAACACCGGGACAGCCCCTTACGAGCAGTACTTC. This chain connects TRBV5-1 to TRBJ2-7, with TRBD1 matching 7 bases. The CDR3 extends over 14 amino acids. V shed 6 bases, J shed 4 bases, and the junction held 10 bases outside the gene matches. CDR1 is SGHRS and CDR2 is YFSETQ in the germline V gene.